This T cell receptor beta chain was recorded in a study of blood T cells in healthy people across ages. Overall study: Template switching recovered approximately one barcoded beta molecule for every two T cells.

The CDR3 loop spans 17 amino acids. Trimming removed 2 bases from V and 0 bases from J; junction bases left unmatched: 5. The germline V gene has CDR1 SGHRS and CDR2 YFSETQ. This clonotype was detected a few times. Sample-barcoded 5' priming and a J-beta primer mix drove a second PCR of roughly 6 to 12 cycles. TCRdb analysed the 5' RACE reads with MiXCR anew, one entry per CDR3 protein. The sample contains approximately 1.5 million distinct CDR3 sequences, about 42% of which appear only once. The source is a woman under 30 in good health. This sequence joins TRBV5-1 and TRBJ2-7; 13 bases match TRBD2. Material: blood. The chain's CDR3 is CASSFGLAGDFSYEQYF. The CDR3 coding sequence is TGCGCCAGCAGCTTTGGACTAGCGGGGGACTTCTCCTACGAGCAGTACTTC.